The 29 T cell receptor beta chains presented below share a single source sample, sequenced in a study of blood T cell repertoires in COVID-19. Measured with immunoSEQ multiplex PCR; TCRdb has only the in-frame clones, and not every one. The table includes around 40,000 clones, just under 95% detected once. The material sequenced was peripheral blood. The receptors derive from a human donor with active COVID-19. The donor label of this sample is uncertain.

V and J are TRBV5-1 and TRBJ2-7; TRBD2 might be the D (5 bases). Germline V gene lookup returns CDR1 SGHRS and CDR2 YFSETQ. Trimming shortened V by 0 bases and J by 2 bases, and 6 bases separated the two germline ends. CDR3 length equals 13 residues. In DNA form, the CDR3 reads TGCGCCAGCAGCTTGGTACTAGCCTACGAGCAGTACTTC. It encodes CASSLVLAYEQYF.

The chain employs TRBV11-2 and TRBJ2-5; 11 bases map to TRBD2. The length of the CDR3 is 19 residues. V lost 4 bases to trimming and J lost 3 bases; unmatched junction nucleotides: 16. The germline V gene has CDR1 SGHAT and CDR2 FQNNGV. DNA for the CDR3: TGTGCCAGCAGCTCGCCGACTAGCGGGAATTACTGGATAGAAGAGACCCAGTACTTC. It yields the protein CASSSPTSGNYWIEETQYF.

The V and J genes are TRBV6-5 and TRBJ2-1; D not resolved. From germline, CDR1 is MNHEY and CDR2 SVGAGI. The CDR3 has 15 amino acids. Trimming cost V 0 bases and J 9 bases, with 15 bases left between them. The CDR3 sequence: CASSYSRKQHGEQFF. The DNA of the CDR3 is TGTGCCAGCAGTTACTCGCGAAAACAGCACGGTGAGCAGTTCTTC.

The V gene is TRBV11-2, the J gene TRBJ1-1; a possible D gene is TRBD1 (5 bases). CDR3 length equals 13 residues. Deletions cut 3 bases from V and 10 bases from J, with 15 bases between. The germline V gene has CDR1 SGHAT and CDR2 FQNNGV. The CDR3 sequence: CASSLKTDIGAFF. The CDR3 coding sequence is TGTGCCAGCAGCTTGAAAACGGACATAGGAGCTTTCTTT.

This chain connects TRBV5-8 to TRBJ1-5; D unresolved. Trimming took 0 bases from V and 2 from J, leaving 12 bases between them. Germline lookup yields CDR1 SGHTS and CDR2 YDEGEE. The CDR3 totals 16 residues. The CDR3 coding sequence is TGTGCCAGCAGCTTGGGCCAGCGTCTGGGCAATCAGCCCCAGCATTTT. This encodes CASSLGQRLGNQPQHF.

The J gene is TRBJ2-3, the V gene TRBV9; 7 nucleotides agree with TRBD2. The CDR3 runs 17 residues. Germline values: CDR1 SGDLS, CDR2 YYNGEE. Trimming took 1 base from V and 3 from J; bases not matched to a gene: 11. CDR3 sequence (DNA): TGTGCCAGCAGCGTAAAGAGGGCGGGAGTTGTGACAGATACGCAGTATTTT. Translated, it gives CASSVKRAGVVTDTQYF.

The J gene is TRBJ1-4, the V gene TRBV11-3, with no clear D. Trimming left V 5 bases short and J 4 bases short, with 8 bases between. The CDR3 is 13 amino acids. CDR1 and CDR2 (germline): SGHNT, YENEEA. The CDR3 spells CASSPSGNEKLFF. The CDR3 DNA sequence: TGTGCCAGCAGCCCTAGCGGTAATGAAAAACTGTTTTTT.

The J gene is TRBJ2-7, the V gene TRBV6-2 or TRBV6-3; D is unclear. V was cut by 2 bases and J by 0 bases, with 11 bases left in between. CDR1 and CDR2 from the germline V gene are MNHEY and SVGEGT. CDR3 size: 15 residues. The CDR3 is CASSYLRGSSYEQYF. In DNA, the CDR3 is TGTGCCAGCAGTTACCTGAGAGGTAGCTCCTACGAGCAGTACTTC.

V and J are TRBV6-5 and TRBJ1-1; no firm D call. The V end was cut by 7 bases, the J end by 10 bases, with 19 bases between. The length of the CDR3 is 13 residues. Germline CDR1 is MNHEY and CDR2 is SVGAGI. CDR3 in amino acids: CASIPGKREGAFF. Here the CDR3 DNA reads TGTGCCAGCATCCCGGGGAAGAGGGAGGGAGCTTTCTTT.

CDR3 DNA sequence: TGTGCCAGCAGGACTAGCGGGGGCTCGAGGGAGCAGTACTTC. It encodes CASRTSGGSREQYF. The chain recombines TRBV2 with TRBJ2-7, with 12 bases aligning to TRBD2. V was pared by 6 bases and J by 7 bases, with 7 bases of the junction left unmatched. This CDR3 has 14 residues. CDR1 is SNHLY, CDR2 FYNNEI, per germline.

This clone has only a few counts. V usage is TRBV20-1 and J usage is TRBJ2-7, with D maybe TRBD1 (5 bases). CDR1 is DFQATT, CDR2 SNEGSKA, per germline (reference sequence). V lost 3 bases and J lost 5, with 8 bases in between. The CDR3 runs to 11 residues. The CDR3 sequence is CSASSGHEQYF. For the CDR3, the DNA is TGCAGTGCTAGTTCAGGGCACGAGCAGTACTTC.

The chain has TRBV14 and TRBJ1-1; D not certain. CDR1 and CDR2 (germline): SGHDN, FVKESK. The CDR3 loop spans 16 amino acids. V lost 3 bases and J 0 bases, leaving 14 bases between the germline ends. The CDR3, as DNA: TGTGCCAGCAGCCATGGTCAGATAATTATGAACACTGAAGCTTTCTTT. Translation gives CASSHGQIIMNTEAFF.

The V and J genes are TRBV25-1 and TRBJ1-4; the match to TRBD1 covers 8 bases. The CDR3 consists of 15 residues. Germline CDR1 and CDR2: MGHDK and SYGVNS. Trimming removed 4 bases from V and 7 bases from J; junction bases left unmatched: 8. CDR3 loop: CASSGSDRGGEKLFF. CDR3 sequence (DNA): TGTGCCAGCAGTGGGTCCGACAGGGGAGGTGAAAAACTGTTTTTT. The whole variable domain, filled in from reference TRBV25-1 and TRBJ1-4, reads EADIYQTPRYLVIGTGKKITLECSQTMGHDKMYWYQQDPGMELHLIHYSYGVNSTEKGDLSSESTVSRIRTEHFPLTLESARPSHTSQYLCASSGSDRGGEKLFFGSGTQLSVL.

This clone showed up just a few times. V and J are TRBV11-2 and TRBJ1-1; no clear D gene. CDR3 length: 16 residues. Between the trimmed V and J ends, which lost 2 bases and 1 base, there was a span of 14 bases. Germline V CDR1 and CDR2: SGHAT, FQNNGV. The CDR3 sequence is CASSLTSQAKNTEAFF. The CDR3 region has the DNA TGTGCCAGCAGCTTAACGTCTCAGGCCAAGAACACTGAAGCTTTCTTT.

V gene TRBV29-1 combines with J gene TRBJ1-3; 9 bases map to TRBD1. Per germline, CDR1 SQVTM and CDR2 ANQGSEA. The CDR3 contains 14 residues. The J segment lost 8 bases and the V segment lost 6 bases, leaving 11 bases of the junction unmatched. The chain's CDR3 is CSVTNRDRVDTIYF. CDR3 nucleotides: TGCAGCGTAACAAACCGGGACAGGGTTGACACCATATATTTT. Drawing the rest from reference TRBV29-1 and TRBJ1-3, the complete variable domain is SAVISQKPSRDICQRGTSLTIQCQVDSQVTMMFWYRQQPGQSLTLIATANQGSEATYESGFVIDKFPISRPNLTFSTLTVSNMSPEDSSIYLCSVTNRDRVDTIYFGEGSWLTVV.

V usage is TRBV3-1 (or the pseudogene TRBV3-2) and J usage is TRBJ2-3, with D uncertain. Germline-derived CDR1 and CDR2 are LGHDT and YNNKEL (reference sequence). V was trimmed by 2 bases and J by 4 bases, leaving 7 bases between them. The CDR3 length is 13 residues. The CDR3 here is CASSQLGPDTQYF. The CDR3 DNA follows: TGTGCCAGCAGCCAACTTGGCCCAGATACGCAGTATTTT.

The chain couples TRBV19 to TRBJ1-5, with D possibly being TRBD1 (5 bases). Trimming took 5 bases from V and 4 from J, leaving 15 bases between them. This CDR3 has 15 amino acids. Germline values: CDR1 LNHDA, CDR2 SQIVND (reference sequence). The CDR3 protein is CASSGMAGGNQPQHF. The DNA for the CDR3 is TGTGCCAGTAGTGGGATGGCTGGGGGGAATCAGCCCCAGCATTTT.

V gene TRBV7-2 combines with J gene TRBJ2-3, with D tentatively TRBD2 (6 bases). The germline CDR1 and CDR2 sequences are SGHTA and FQGNSA. Trimming left V 5 bases short and J 5 bases short, with 23 bases between. The CDR3 is 17 residues long. Here the CDR3 reads CASSVPGLKLSQDTQYF. The CDR3 DNA reads as TGTGCCAGCAGCGTCCCGGGACTGAAGCTCAGTCAAGATACGCAGTATTTT.

This chain connects TRBV7-6 to TRBJ1-1; no definite D call. Trimming took 2 bases from V and 5 from J, leaving 9 bases between them. CDR1 is SGHVS and CDR2 is FNYEAQ in the germline V gene. The CDR3 has 13 residues. CDR3 sequence reads: CASSLRVGTEAFF. Here the CDR3 DNA reads TGTGCCAGCAGCTTACGGGTTGGAACTGAAGCTTTCTTT.

This clone was recorded once. The V call is TRBV27, the J call TRBJ1-2; 7 bases fit TRBD1. CDR1 and CDR2 (germline): MNHEY, SMNVEV (reference sequence). This CDR3 has 15 amino acids. The trim removed 6 bases at V and 4 bases at J, leaving 11 bases unmatched. The DNA of the CDR3 is TGTGCCAGCAGACCTAACAGGGGTCTCTTCTATGGCTACACCTTC. Its protein product is CASRPNRGLFYGYTF.

V gene TRBV28 combines with J gene TRBJ2-7; D possibly corresponds to TRBD1 (6 bases). Germline CDR1 reads MDHEN; CDR2 reads SYDVKM. The CDR3 totals 13 residues. The V end lost 7 bases, the J end lost 0 bases, and 10 bases lay between the germline ends. CDR3 nucleotide sequence: TGTGCCAGCAATGGCAGGGGCTCCTACGAGCAGTACTTC. This gives the protein CASNGRGSYEQYF.

This chain's CDR3 is CASSLEEFGGLAGDEQFF. DNA of the CDR3: TGTGCCAGCAGCTTAGAGGAGTTTGGGGGGTTAGCGGGGGATGAGCAGTTCTTC. This chain links TRBV7-8 with TRBJ2-1; 9 bases are a match to TRBD2. The CDR3 runs 18 residues. Germline loops: CDR1 SGHVS, CDR2 FQNEAQ. The V segment lost 1 base and the J segment 8 bases; nucleotides outside the gene matches: 15.

The chain links TRBV11-2 to TRBJ2-2, with TRBD2 matching over 10 bases. CDR1 is SGHAT, CDR2 FQNNGV, per germline. The CDR3 sequence is 16 residues long. Germline trimming cut 5 bases from V and 4 bases from J; bases unmatched to any gene: 7. CDR3 sequence: CASSANLAGATGELFF. As DNA, the CDR3 is TGTGCCAGCAGCGCTAACCTAGCGGGAGCCACCGGGGAGCTGTTTTTT. Full variable domain (rest looked up from reference TRBV11-2 and TRBJ2-2): EAGVAQSPRYKIIEKRQSVAFWCNPISGHATLYWYQQILGQGPKLLIQFQNNGVVDDSQLPKDRFSAERLKGVDSTLKIQPAKLEDSAVYLCASSANLAGATGELFFGEGSRLTVL.

This chain connects TRBV6-5 to TRBJ2-5; D possibly corresponds to TRBD1 (6 bases). The better agreement between TRBJ2-7 and the DNA end casts doubt on the J call. This CDR3 has 14 amino acids. Germline V gene data show CDR1 as MNHEY and CDR2 as SVGAGI. CDR3 nucleotide sequence: TGTGCCAGCAGTCTCAGCACAGGGATAGACGAGCAGTACTTC. As protein: CASSLSTGIDEQYF.

This chain links TRBV7-2 with TRBJ1-1, with 9 bases fitting TRBD1. Germline values: CDR1 SGHTA, CDR2 FQGNSA. V gave up 5 bases and J gave up 0 bases; unmatched junction bases: 7. The CDR3 has 16 residues. The CDR3 region is CASSPRGQGLNTEAFF. The DNA for the CDR3 is TGTGCCAGCAGCCCCCGAGGACAGGGGTTGAACACTGAAGCTTTCTTT.

This chain links TRBV9 with TRBJ2-5; TRBD1 matches at 10 bases. V was clipped by 3 bases and J by 5 bases; unmatched bases: 10. This CDR3 has 16 amino acids. Per germline, CDR1 SGDLS and CDR2 YYNGEE. The CDR3 is CASSALGQGVVETQYF. DNA for the CDR3: TGTGCCAGCAGCGCCCTTGGACAGGGGGTCGTGGAGACCCAGTACTTC.

The V call is TRBV6-5, the J call TRBJ1-1; the D is unclear. V lost 7 bases and J 4 bases, leaving 7 bases between the germline ends. CDR3 length: 11 residues. Germline loops: CDR1 MNHEY, CDR2 SVGAGI. CDR3 sequence: CASMRATEAFF. CDR3 in DNA: TGTGCCAGCATGAGGGCCACTGAAGCTTTCTTT.

This clone was seen more than once but under ten times. The genes are TRBV6-5 and TRBJ1-2; no clear D gene. CDR1 MNHEY and CDR2 SVGAGI come from the germline V gene. There are 14 residues in the CDR3. The germline V and J ends were trimmed by 7 bases and 4 bases, with 16 bases remaining between them. The CDR3 DNA is TGTGCCAGCAAAAGCGGACGGGGAATCTATGGCTACACCTTC. Encoded protein: CASKSGRGIYGYTF.

The gene calls are TRBV12-5 and TRBJ2-3; D is unclear. Germline-derived CDR1 and CDR2 are LGHNT and FRNRAP. The length of the CDR3 is 13 residues. V was pared by 6 bases and J by 0 bases, with 7 bases between. CDR3: CASGRFSTDTQYF. CDR3 coding DNA: TGTGCTAGTGGACGGTTTAGCACAGATACGCAGTATTTT.